The clone carrying this TCR beta chain was observed a few times. Its antigen is currently unknown. Exclusions: uncontrolled infection, other autoimmune disease, pregnancy, lactation. Diagnoses used clinical symptoms, serum thyroxine and TRAb, thyroid ultrasound and orbital computed tomography. The germline V gene encodes CDR1 LNHNV and CDR2 YYDKDF (reference sequence). This CDR3 has 17 amino acids. The trim removed 1 base at V and 0 bases at J, leaving 0 bases unmatched. These data belong to a study of T cells in Graves' hyperthyroidism and ophthalmopathy. Study outcomes and limitations: Most thyroid clonotypes expanded above 0.001 appeared in blood too.

TCR beta CDR3 regions were amplified from RNA transcripts. The TCR CDR3 first-round RT-PCR relied on the HTBI primer set. TCRdb reanalysed the multiplex PCR reads using MiXCR and keeps one entry per CDR3 protein. This sample has a few hundred thousand distinct CDR3 sequences; about 43% occur once, and the top ten carry approximately 8.4%. Sequencing was performed on peripheral blood or thyroid tissue (not recorded which). The V call is TRBV15, the J call TRBJ2-6; 10 bases are shared with TRBD1. The receptor was derived from a woman aged 18-30 years with Graves' hyperthyroidism. The CDR3 here is CATSRGQGASGANVLTF. As DNA, the CDR3 is TGTGCCACCAGCAGAGGACAGGGGGCCTCTGGGGCCAACGTCCTGACTTTC.